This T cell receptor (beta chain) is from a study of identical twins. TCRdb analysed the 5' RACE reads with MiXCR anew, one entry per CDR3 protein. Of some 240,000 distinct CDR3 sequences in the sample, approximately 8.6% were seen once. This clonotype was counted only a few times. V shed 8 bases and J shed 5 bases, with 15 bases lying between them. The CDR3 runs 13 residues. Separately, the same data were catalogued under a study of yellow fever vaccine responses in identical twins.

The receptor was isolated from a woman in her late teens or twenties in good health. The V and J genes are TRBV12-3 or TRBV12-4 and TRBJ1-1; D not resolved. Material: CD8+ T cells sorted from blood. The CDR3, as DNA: TGTGCCAGCGGCGTCCTGATAGGGACTGAAGCTTTCTTT. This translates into CASGVLIGTEAFF.